The clone carrying this T cell receptor beta chain was seen ten or more times. The sample is drawn from a study of T cells in Graves' hyperthyroidism and ophthalmopathy. Looking at the study overall: It was at initial diagnosis, before any treatment, that peripheral blood was collected.

The CDR3 has 17 residues. Germline CDR1 is SGHRS and CDR2 is YFSETQ. The V gene lost 0 bases and the J gene lost 3 bases, with 16 bases spanning the gap. In the ophthalmopathy cohort, Clinical Activity Score was at least 3, NOSPECS grade at least 4, and duration under 3 months. Lactation, pregnancy, other autoimmune disease or uncontrolled infection excluded patients. Using RNA transcripts as the source, TCR beta CDR3 regions were amplified. In the first-round RT-PCR of the TCR CDR3, the HTBI primer set was used. Via MiXCR, TCRdb re-called the multiplex PCR reads, giving one row per CDR3 protein. The table has approximately 380,000 distinct CDR3 sequences, roughly an eighth seen once.

The J gene is TRBJ2-1, the V gene TRBV5-1; no clear D gene. Source material: blood. The clonotype was recovered from a man aged 45-65 years with Graves' ophthalmopathy. The CDR3 DNA follows: TGCGCCAGCAGCTTGGCCGTCACCCGCCTCGTCTACAATGAGCAGTTCTTC. This gives the protein CASSLAVTRLVYNEQFF.